One and the same sample provided the 2 T cell receptor beta chains below, sequenced in a study of T cell responses to AZD1222 COVID-19 vaccine (dated by TCRdb to the early 2020s). Taken with the paper, the label for time point translates to: baseline before first vaccination. The library was obtained by the immunoSEQ multiplex PCR assay. TCRdb holds this immuneACCESS table with in-frame rearrangements only. Some clones are missing; in checked studies, unresolved V genes explain under half, and the rest has no known cause. The table for this sample lists about 130,000 clones; 93% of them were counted only once. Of the sample, approximately 3.3% falls within the top ten clones. The source material was peripheral blood, sampled on day 0 of AZD1222 vaccination. The source is an adult in good health.

This sequence joins TRBV20-1 and TRBJ2-3; D remains unclear. The length of the CDR3 is 11 residues. V lost 3 bases, J lost 6 bases, and 7 bases lay in between. CDR1 is DFQATT, CDR2 SNEGSKA, per germline (reference sequence). The CDR3 protein is CSARTSDTQYF. CDR3 nucleotide sequence: TGCAGTGCTAGGACTTCCGATACGCAGTATTTT.

This rearrangement joins TRBV29-1 to TRBJ2-7; D is uncertain. The CDR3 has 15 residues. Germline-derived CDR1 and CDR2 are SQVTM and ANQGSEA. With 0 bases removed from V and 0 bases from J, the gap between germline ends came to 12 bases. CDR3: CSVEEPFDSSYEQYF. For the CDR3, the DNA is TGCAGCGTTGAAGAACCGTTCGATAGCTCCTACGAGCAGTACTTC.